One sample yielded the 17 T cell receptor beta chains listed below, sequenced in a study of blood T cell repertoires in COVID-19. The method was immunoSEQ multiplex PCR; TCRdb's version includes in-frame clones alone and lacks a portion of them. This sample has nearly 60,000 clones, with approximately 81% found just once. The specimen was peripheral blood. The receptors derive from a man in his forties with active COVID-19.

This chain uses TRBV3-1 (or the pseudogene TRBV3-2) with TRBJ2-5; TRBD2 agrees at 10 bases. There are 17 residues in the CDR3. V was clipped by 1 base and J by 1 base; unmatched bases: 6. CDR1 is LGHDT, CDR2 YNNKEL, per germline (reference sequence). The CDR3 nucleotides read TGTGCCAGCAGCCAAGGACTAGCGGGCGCTCGCCAAGAGACCCAGTACTTC. Its translation is CASSQGLAGARQETQYF.

This clone has more than one count but fewer than ten. J is TRBJ2-1 and V is TRBV2; a possible D gene is TRBD2 (5 bases). V lost 8 bases and J lost 6, with 14 bases in between. In germline, CDR1 is SNHLY, CDR2 FYNNEI. The CDR3 is 13 amino acids. CDR3 sequence (DNA): TGTGCCAGCTCCTTTCTCGGGGTCAATGAGCAGTTCTTC. Amino acids: CASSFLGVNEQFF.

The rearrangement links TRBV6-5 to TRBJ1-5; D unclear. Germline V gives CDR1 MNHEY, CDR2 SVGAGI. CDR3 length equals 15 residues. V lost 7 bases and J 1 base, leaving 14 bases between the germline ends. The chain's CDR3 is CASTRGPASNQPQHF. Written as DNA, the CDR3 is TGTGCCAGCACCCGAGGGCCGGCGAGCAATCAGCCCCAGCATTTT.

The rearrangement joins TRBV28 to TRBJ1-5; D is unclear. Germline V gives CDR1 MDHEN, CDR2 SYDVKM. V gave up 4 bases and J gave up 6 bases, with 13 bases separating them. The CDR3 is made up of 14 amino acids. The CDR3 sequence: CASSSLPITQPQHF. CDR3 nucleotides: TGTGCCAGCAGTTCCCTTCCTATCACTCAGCCCCAGCATTTT.

This clone has just one count. The chain joins TRBV10-1 to TRBJ2-6, with no clear D. Germline V gene lookup returns CDR1 WNHNN and CDR2 SYGVQD (reference sequence). The V end lost 2 bases, the J end lost 4 bases, and 3 bases lay between the germline ends. CDR3 length equals 13 residues. The DNA for the CDR3 is TGCGCCAGCAGTGAGAGCGGGGCCAACGTCCTGACTTTC. Protein: CASSESGANVLTF.

The chain carries TRBV27 and TRBJ2-1, with D tentatively TRBD2 (6 bases). This CDR3 spans 15 amino acids. Trimming took 2 bases from V and 3 from J, leaving 11 bases between them. Germline V gene lookup returns CDR1 MNHEY and CDR2 SMNVEV (reference sequence). CDR3 DNA sequence: TGTGCCAGCAGTTTACCGGGAGTTAGCTACAATGAGCAGTTCTTC. Protein: CASSLPGVSYNEQFF.

The chain uses TRBV7-2 and TRBJ2-6; TRBD1 agrees at 7 bases. The junction had 9 bases not matched to a gene; V was cut back by 5 bases and J by 2 bases. The CDR3 is 17 residues long. Germline lookup yields CDR1 SGHTA and CDR2 FQGNSA. The CDR3 loop is CASSPRQGQTGANVLTF. In DNA, the CDR3 is TGTGCCAGCAGCCCACGACAGGGACAAACTGGGGCCAACGTCCTGACTTTC.

In its sample, this clone was seen a few times. The chain recombines TRBV28 with TRBJ1-5; maybe TRBD1 (5 bases). The CDR3 length is 15 residues. CDR1 is MDHEN and CDR2 is SYDVKM in the germline V gene. Trimming left V 5 bases short and J 6 bases short, with 17 bases between. This CDR3 reads CASSELRDAAQPQHF. The DNA for the CDR3 is TGTGCCAGCAGTGAACTCAGGGATGCCGCTCAGCCCCAGCATTTT.

V and J are TRBV28 and TRBJ2-5, with 7 nucleotides matching TRBD1. CDR3 size: 13 residues. Trimming took 6 bases from V and 2 from J; bases not matched to a gene: 3. Per the germline V gene, CDR1 is MDHEN and CDR2 is SYDVKM. The CDR3 loop reads CASRETGQETQYF. CDR3 DNA: TGTGCCAGCAGAGAGACAGGGCAAGAGACCCAGTACTTC.

The CDR3 nucleotides are TGCGCCAGCAGCTTGACTAGCCTAGATACGCAGTATTTT. Translating gives CASSLTSLDTQYF. V and J are TRBV5-1 and TRBJ2-3, with D tentatively TRBD2 (6 bases). CDR3 size: 13 residues. The V end lost 1 base, the J end lost 5 bases, and 8 bases lay between the germline ends. Germline lookup yields CDR1 SGHRS and CDR2 YFSETQ.

The chain recombines TRBV10-3 with TRBJ2-5, with D possibly TRBD2 on 5 matching bases. Germline V gives CDR1 ENHRY, CDR2 SYGVKD. Between the trimmed V and J ends, which lost 9 bases and 7 bases, there was a span of 18 bases. The CDR3 consists of 13 residues. The CDR3 region has the DNA TGTGCCATACTAGTAGCCCTCGGCGGGACCCAGTACTTC. It codes for CAILVALGGTQYF.

To note about this clone: The junction departs from the called germline gene at one end, perhaps through a read error. The chain joins TRBV19 to TRBJ2-2; 7 bases match TRBD1. The CDR3 loop spans 16 amino acids. Germline V gene sequence: CDR1 LNHDA, CDR2 SQIVND (reference sequence). CDR3 sequence (DNA): TGTGCCAGTAGTATAGAGAGCAGGGGGAACCCCGGGGAGCTGTTTTTT. Encoded protein: CASSIESRGNPGELFF.

This clone was counted a few times. V is TRBV27 and J is TRBJ1-1; D perhaps matches TRBD1 (5 bases). V was trimmed by 1 base and J by 1 base, leaving 7 bases between them. Germline V lookup: CDR1 MNHEY, CDR2 SMNVEV (reference sequence). CDR3 length: 14 residues. The CDR3 loop reads CASSLWGSNTEAFF. Written as DNA, the CDR3 is TGTGCCAGCAGTTTATGGGGCTCGAACACTGAAGCTTTCTTT.

V gene TRBV2 combines with J gene TRBJ1-5; D unresolved. This CDR3 comprises 12 residues. Looked up from germline, CDR1 is SNHLY and CDR2 is FYNNEI. V was pared by 8 bases and J by 4 bases, with 9 bases between. CDR3 in amino acids: CASQGGNQPQHF. The CDR3 DNA reads TGTGCCAGCCAAGGAGGGAATCAGCCCCAGCATTTT.

The genes are TRBV6-5 and TRBJ1-1, with D uncertain. V dropped 0 bases and J dropped 4 bases, with 6 bases sitting between them. CDR1 and CDR2 (germline): MNHEY, SVGAGI. This CDR3 has 13 residues. The CDR3 region has the DNA TGTGCCAGCAGTTACTCGTGGGCCACTGAAGCTTTCTTT. It translates to CASSYSWATEAFF.

CDR3 region: CASSVTPQGLGNQPQHF. CDR3 nucleotide sequence: TGTGCCAGCAGCGTGACCCCGCAGGGCCTGGGGAATCAGCCCCAGCATTTT. The J gene is TRBJ1-5, the V gene TRBV5-5, with D perhaps matching TRBD1 (5 bases). The CDR3 is made up of 17 amino acids. The germline V gene has CDR1 SGHKS and CDR2 YYEKEE (reference sequence). The V and J ends lost 4 bases and 4 bases respectively, with 21 bases between them.

The V and J genes are TRBV24-1 and TRBJ2-1, with 7 nucleotides matching TRBD2. The CDR3 sequence is 15 residues long. The V segment lost 5 bases and the J segment 4 bases; nucleotides outside the gene matches: 7. Per the germline V gene, CDR1 is KGHDR and CDR2 is SFDVKD. The CDR3 loop is CATSAQAGSYNEQFF. In DNA, the CDR3 is TGTGCCACCAGTGCCCAAGCGGGGTCTTACAATGAGCAGTTCTTC.